What follows are 22 T cell receptor beta chains derived from one specimen sequenced in a study of spatial heterogeneity in lung cancer. TCRdb re-derived calls from the 5' RACE reads in MiXCR, one entry per CDR3 protein. The sample carries 230 or so distinct CDR3 sequences, approximately 90% recorded once. For these receptors, no antigen is known. Sample time point: sample taken at primary tumor resection. Study-level findings and limits: Counts of expanded intratumoral alpha and beta TCRs tracked tumor mutation counts.

Sequencing was performed on lung tumor tissue, taken at surgery. The receptors were sampled from a female donor with early-stage non-small cell lung cancer.

Comments on this clonotype: A library prepared for alpha chains yielded this beta chain as an off-target read; its size is of little meaning. This chain joins TRBV30 and TRBJ2-1; TRBD2 aligns across 13 bases. Germline trimming cut 0 bases from V and 7 bases from J; bases unmatched to any gene: 6. The germline CDR1 and CDR2 sequences are GTSNPN and SVGIG (reference sequence). CDR3 length: 16 residues. The DNA for the CDR3 is TGTGCCTGGAGTGTTTGGACTAGCGGGAGATATAATGAGCAGTTCTTC. This sequence encodes CAWSVWTSGRYNEQFF.

Comment on this clonotype: This beta chain is a stray sequence in a library constructed for alpha chains; its clone size is not meaningful. The chain recombines TRBV4-1 with TRBJ2-1; D is unresolved. V was shortened by 0 bases and J by 7 bases, with 16 bases between the two germline ends. This CDR3 has 16 amino acids. The germline V gene encodes CDR1 MGHRA and CDR2 YSYEKL. CDR3 sequence: CASSQDALPTQNEQFF. The CDR3 nucleotides are TGCGCCAGCAGCCAAGATGCCCTCCCCACCCAGAATGAGCAGTTCTTC.

On this clonotype itself: This beta chain lies outside the target of a library built for alpha chains; its clone size means little. The CDR3 here is CSAKATSGTDTQYF. CDR3 nucleotide sequence: TGCAGTGCAAAAGCGACTAGCGGCACAGATACGCAGTATTTT. The chain combines TRBV20-1 with TRBJ2-3; TRBD2 matches 8 bases. The CDR3 totals 14 residues. From germline, CDR1 is DFQATT and CDR2 SNEGSKA (reference sequence). After removal of 6 bases from V and 1 base from J, the junction contained 6 bases not matched to a gene.

As regards this clonotype: A read error may produce the germline difference seen at one junction end. This beta chain turned up in a library designed for alpha chains; as an off-target read, its abundance says little. The chain is built from TRBV7-9 and TRBJ1-2; 7 positions agree with TRBD1. The germline gives CDR1 SEHNR, CDR2 FQNEAQ (reference sequence). There are 16 residues in the CDR3. The CDR3 sequence: CASSFSGTELNYGCTF. Here the CDR3 DNA reads TGTGCCAGCAGCTTTAGCGGGACAGAACTTAACTATGGCTGCACCTTC.

Concerning this clonotype itself: This beta chain slipped into a library made for alpha chains as a stray read, so its size is not meaningful. V is TRBV27 and J is TRBJ2-3; no clear D. From germline, CDR1 is MNHEY and CDR2 SMNVEV (reference sequence). This CDR3 comprises 13 residues. V was clipped by 3 bases and J by 3 bases, with 7 bases between them. CDR3 coding DNA: TGTGCCAGCAGTTTCGCGGTTACAGATACGCAGTATTTT. Translated: CASSFAVTDTQYF.

Concerning this clonotype: This beta chain represents an off-target read in a library built for alpha chains; its size is of limited meaning. The J gene is TRBJ2-5, the V gene TRBV28; D is unresolved. Germline V gene sequence: CDR1 MDHEN, CDR2 SYDVKM. The germline V and J ends were trimmed by 3 bases and 5 bases, with 4 bases remaining between them. This CDR3 has 11 amino acids. CDR3 in DNA: TGTGCCAGCAGTTTGGTGGAGACCCAGTACTTC. This encodes CASSLVETQYF.

Comment on this clonotype: Little can be read into the size of this beta chain, an off-target read in a library designed for alpha chains. The rearrangement joins TRBV13 to TRBJ2-7, with TRBD2 identical over 12 bases. This CDR3 is built from 16 residues. The ends lost 1 base at V and 1 base at J; junction bases unmatched: 2. Germline V gives CDR1 PRHDT, CDR2 FYEKMQ (reference sequence). CDR3 in DNA: TGTGCCAGCAGCTTAGAACTAGCGGGAGGTTCCTACGAGCAGTACTTC. Its protein product is CASSLELAGGSYEQYF.

A note on this clonotype: This beta chain is a stray sequence in a library constructed for alpha chains; its clone size is not meaningful. The chain links TRBV6-5 to TRBJ2-7; D tentatively fits TRBD1 or TRBD2 (5 bases each). V lost 0 bases to trimming and J lost 6 bases, with 12 bases between them. Germline V CDR1 and CDR2: MNHEY, SVGAGI. The length of the CDR3 is 14 residues. Here the CDR3 DNA reads TGTGCCAGCAGTTACTCCGGGGCCGGACGCGAGCAGTACTTC. Translating gives CASSYSGAGREQYF.

A note on this clonotype: This beta chain appears as a stray read in a library generated for alpha chains; its size is not informative. V usage is TRBV3-1 and J usage is TRBJ2-1, with D maybe TRBD2 (6 bases). Trimming took 4 bases from V and 1 from J, leaving 11 bases between them. The CDR3 is 15 amino acids. Germline V gene data show CDR1 as LGHDT and CDR2 as YNNKEL (reference sequence). For the CDR3, the DNA is TGTGCCAGCAGCCGGGCGGGACCATCCTACAATGAGCAGTTCTTC. It is translated as CASSRAGPSYNEQFF.

To note about this clonotype: Since it is a stray read in a library aimed at alpha chains, this beta chain has a size that is not meaningful. The chain combines TRBV30 with TRBJ2-2; 8 bases agree with TRBD1. Losses at the gene ends were 6 bases for V and 1 base for J; bases not matched to a gene: 7. Germline V CDR1 and CDR2: GTSNPN, SVGIG (reference sequence). CDR3 length: 15 residues. CDR3 nucleotide sequence: TGTGCCTGCGCCCAGGACAGGGTGAACACCGGGGAGCTGTTTTTT. Translating it yields CACAQDRVNTGELFF. Filled out from reference TRBV30 and TRBJ2-2, the complete variable domain reads SQTIHQWPATLVQPVGSPLSLECTVEGTSNPNLYWYRQAAGRGLQLLFYSVGIGQISSEVPQNLSASRPQDRQFILSSKKLLLSDSGFYLCACAQDRVNTGELFFGEGSRLTVL.

Turning to this clonotype: This beta chain came through as a stray read in a library set up for alpha chains, and its size says little. The rearrangement uses TRBV29-1 and TRBJ2-7, with 13 bases identical to TRBD2. This CDR3 has 14 residues. CDR1 SQVTM and CDR2 ANQGSEA come from the germline V gene. The V segment lost 7 bases and the J segment 1 base; nucleotides outside the gene matches: 4. CDR3 in amino acids: CSGRTSGRSYEQYF. CDR3 nucleotide sequence: TGCAGCGGTCGGACTAGCGGGAGATCCTACGAGCAGTACTTC.

About this clonotype itself: In a library made to pick up alpha chains, this beta chain is a stray read with a size that means little. The chain joins TRBV28 to TRBJ1-2; TRBD1 matches 7 bases. Germline trimming cut 6 bases from V and 8 bases from J; bases unmatched to any gene: 6. CDR3 length: 12 amino acids. Germline V gene sequence: CDR1 MDHEN, CDR2 SYDVKM. CDR3 coding DNA: TGTGCCAGCAGCTCCGACAGGGCAGGCTACACCTTC. Translated: CASSSDRAGYTF.

This clonotype was counted a single time. Since the library was made to target alpha chains, this beta chain is a stray read and its abundance is not meaningful. The chain has TRBV6-1 and TRBJ2-2; D remains ambiguous. V dropped 5 bases and J dropped 1 base, with 8 bases sitting between them. Looked up from germline, CDR1 is MNHNS and CDR2 is SASEGT. CDR3 length: 14 residues. CDR3 nucleotide sequence: TGTGCCAGCAGTTGGCTCCGGAACACCGGGGAGCTGTTTTTT. It is translated as CASSWLRNTGELFF.

In its sample, this clonotype was seen a few times. Within a library made for alpha chains, this beta chain is off target, and its count is uninformative. This sequence joins TRBV6-5 and TRBJ1-2; D is unresolved. CDR3 length: 17 residues. Germline CDR1 is MNHEY and CDR2 is SVGAGI. Deletions cut 6 bases from V and 1 base from J, with 21 bases between. This CDR3 reads CASSPRDDGEINYGYTF. CDR3 nucleotide sequence: TGTGCCAGCAGCCCGCGCGACGACGGTGAAATTAACTATGGCTACACCTTC.

Concerning this clonotype: In a library made to pick up alpha chains, this beta chain is a stray read with a size that means little. The chain has TRBV7-9 and TRBJ1-1; D gene uncertain. The CDR3 has 14 amino acids. V was pared by 6 bases and J by 0 bases, with 11 bases between. Per germline, CDR1 SEHNR and CDR2 FQNEAQ (reference sequence). CDR3 loop: CASSLYELNTEAFF. The CDR3 nucleotides read TGTGCCAGCAGTCTTTATGAGTTGAACACTGAAGCTTTCTTT.

In regard to this clonotype: Found in a library prepared for alpha chains, this beta chain is an off-target read, and its abundance has little meaning. The genes are TRBV30 and TRBJ2-1; TRBD1 agrees at 9 bases. Germline-derived CDR1 and CDR2 are GTSNPN and SVGIG (reference sequence). There are 14 residues in the CDR3. V shed 2 bases and J 3 bases; nucleotides not matched to a gene: 2. The DNA of the CDR3 is TGTGCCTGGAGTTCGGACAGGGGCTACAATGAGCAGTTCTTC. Protein product: CAWSSDRGYNEQFF.

A single count supports this clonotype. Because the library targeted alpha chains, this beta chain is an off-target read whose size means little. The rearrangement uses TRBV11-2 and TRBJ2-7; 11 positions agree with TRBD1. The germline CDR1 and CDR2 sequences are SGHAT and FQNNGV. CDR3 size: 15 residues. Germline trimming cut 4 bases from V and 2 bases from J; bases unmatched to any gene: 4. This CDR3 reads CASSYVDRGPYEQYF. The CDR3 DNA is TGTGCCAGCAGCTATGTGGACAGGGGGCCCTACGAGCAGTACTTC.

In the case of this clonotype: A library prepared for alpha chains yielded this beta chain as an off-target read; its size is of little meaning. The gene calls are TRBV30 and TRBJ2-2; 8 nucleotides align to TRBD1. The CDR3 spans 14 residues. V was pared by 3 bases and J by 7 bases, with 7 bases of the junction left unmatched. CDR1 and CDR2 from the germline V gene are GTSNPN and SVGIG (reference sequence). CDR3 residues: CAWSQGAQGGELFF. CDR3 in DNA: TGTGCCTGGAGCCAGGGGGCGCAGGGCGGGGAGCTGTTTTTT.

Note on this clonotype: This beta chain is a stray sequence in a library constructed for alpha chains; its clone size is not meaningful. The rearrangement links TRBV7-8 to TRBJ2-1; the D gene is possibly TRBD2 (5 bases). The CDR3 spans 16 residues. The germline V gene has CDR1 SGHVS and CDR2 FQNEAQ. V was trimmed by 5 bases and J by 12 bases, leaving 26 bases between them. The CDR3 is CASSPSDWRPLGWQFF. DNA of the CDR3: TGTGCCAGCAGCCCGTCAGACTGGAGGCCCCTAGGCTGGCAGTTCTTC.

Concerning this clonotype: Because the library targeted alpha chains, this beta chain is an off-target read whose size means little. The CDR3 DNA is TGTGCCAGCAGTATTGGACAGCGGGTATCTGTGGTCACTGAAGCTTTCTTT. It encodes CASSIGQRVSVVTEAFF. This chain joins TRBV6-6 and TRBJ1-1, with D possibly matching TRBD1 (6 bases). Germline V gene data show CDR1 as MNHNY and CDR2 as SVGAGI (reference sequence). V gave up 5 bases and J gave up 4 bases, with 23 bases separating them. This CDR3 spans 17 amino acids.

Details on this clonotype: Because this beta chain is a stray read in a library intended to capture alpha chains, its abundance should not be given much weight. The V gene is TRBV18, the J gene TRBJ1-2, with a tentative D call TRBD1 (6 bases). Germline V CDR1 and CDR2: KGHSH, LQKENI. V was clipped by 5 bases and J by 10 bases, with 14 bases between them. This CDR3 region has 12 residues. CDR3 amino acids: CASSERQAVYTF. CDR3 nucleotides: TGTGCCAGCTCAGAGAGACAGGCCGTCTACACCTTC.

Of note for this clonotype: In a library made to pick up alpha chains, this beta chain is a stray read with a size that means little. This chain uses TRBV29-1 with TRBJ1-1; D uncertain. CDR3 length: 10 residues. CDR1 and CDR2 from the germline V gene are SQVTM and ANQGSEA. V shed 5 bases and J shed 1 base, with 2 bases lying between them. DNA of the CDR3: TGCAGCGTTAGGAACACTGAAGCTTTCTTT. This encodes CSVRNTEAFF.